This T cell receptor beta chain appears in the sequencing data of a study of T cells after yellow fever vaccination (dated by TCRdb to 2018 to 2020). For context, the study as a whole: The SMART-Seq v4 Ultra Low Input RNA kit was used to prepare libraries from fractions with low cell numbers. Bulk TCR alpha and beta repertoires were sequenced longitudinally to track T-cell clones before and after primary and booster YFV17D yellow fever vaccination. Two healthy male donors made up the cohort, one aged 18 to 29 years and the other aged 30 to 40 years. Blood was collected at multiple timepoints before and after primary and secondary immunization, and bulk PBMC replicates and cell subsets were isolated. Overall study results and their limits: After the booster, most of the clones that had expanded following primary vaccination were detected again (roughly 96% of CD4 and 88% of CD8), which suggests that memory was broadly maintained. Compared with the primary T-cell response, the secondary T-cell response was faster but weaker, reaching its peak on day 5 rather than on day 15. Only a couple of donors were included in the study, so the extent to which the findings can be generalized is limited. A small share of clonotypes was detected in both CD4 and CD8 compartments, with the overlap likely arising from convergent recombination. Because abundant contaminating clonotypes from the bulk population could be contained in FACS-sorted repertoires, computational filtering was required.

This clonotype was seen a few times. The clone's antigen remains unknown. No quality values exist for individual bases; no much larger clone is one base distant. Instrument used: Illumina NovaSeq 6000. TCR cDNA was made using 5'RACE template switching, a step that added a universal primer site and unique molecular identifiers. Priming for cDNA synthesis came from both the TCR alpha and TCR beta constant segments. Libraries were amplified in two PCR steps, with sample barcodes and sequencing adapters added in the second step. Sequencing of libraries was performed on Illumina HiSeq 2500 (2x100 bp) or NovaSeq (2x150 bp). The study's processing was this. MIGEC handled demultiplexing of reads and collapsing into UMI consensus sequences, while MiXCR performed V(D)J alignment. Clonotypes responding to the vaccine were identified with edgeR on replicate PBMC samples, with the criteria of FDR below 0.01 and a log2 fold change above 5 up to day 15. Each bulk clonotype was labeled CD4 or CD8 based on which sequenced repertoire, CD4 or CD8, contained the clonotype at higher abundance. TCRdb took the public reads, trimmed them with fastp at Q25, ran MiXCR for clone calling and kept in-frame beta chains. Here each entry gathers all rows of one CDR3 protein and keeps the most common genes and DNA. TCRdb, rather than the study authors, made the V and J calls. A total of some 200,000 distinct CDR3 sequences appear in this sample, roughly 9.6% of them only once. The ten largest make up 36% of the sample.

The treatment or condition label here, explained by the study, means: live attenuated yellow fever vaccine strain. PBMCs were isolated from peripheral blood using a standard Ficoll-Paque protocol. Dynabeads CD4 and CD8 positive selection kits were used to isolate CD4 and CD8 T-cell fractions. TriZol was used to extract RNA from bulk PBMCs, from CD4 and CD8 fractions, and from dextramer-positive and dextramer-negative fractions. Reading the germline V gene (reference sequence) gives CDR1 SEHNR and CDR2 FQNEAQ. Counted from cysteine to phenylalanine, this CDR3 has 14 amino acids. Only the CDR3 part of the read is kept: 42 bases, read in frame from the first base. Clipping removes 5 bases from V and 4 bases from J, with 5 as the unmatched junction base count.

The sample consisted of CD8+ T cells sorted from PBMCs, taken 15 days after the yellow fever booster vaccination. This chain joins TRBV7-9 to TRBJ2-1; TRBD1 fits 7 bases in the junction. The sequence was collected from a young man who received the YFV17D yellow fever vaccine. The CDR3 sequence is CASSTRQGYNEQFF. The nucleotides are TGTGCCAGCAGCACCAGACAGGGATACAATGAGCAGTTCTTC.